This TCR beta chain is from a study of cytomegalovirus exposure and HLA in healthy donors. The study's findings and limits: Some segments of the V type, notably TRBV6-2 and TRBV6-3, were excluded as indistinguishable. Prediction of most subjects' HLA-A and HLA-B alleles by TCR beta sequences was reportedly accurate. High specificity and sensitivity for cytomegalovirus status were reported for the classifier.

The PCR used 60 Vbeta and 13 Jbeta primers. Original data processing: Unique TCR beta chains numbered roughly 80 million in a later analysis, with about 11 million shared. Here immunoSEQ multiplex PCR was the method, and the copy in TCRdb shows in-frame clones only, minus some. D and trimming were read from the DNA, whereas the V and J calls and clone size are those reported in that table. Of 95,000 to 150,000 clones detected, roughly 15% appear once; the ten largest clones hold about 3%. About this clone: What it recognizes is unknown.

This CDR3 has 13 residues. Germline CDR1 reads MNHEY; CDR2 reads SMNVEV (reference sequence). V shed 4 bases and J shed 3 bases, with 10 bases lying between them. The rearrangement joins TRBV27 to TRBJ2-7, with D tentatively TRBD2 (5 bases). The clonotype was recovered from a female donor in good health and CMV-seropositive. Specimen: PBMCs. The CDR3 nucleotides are TGTGCCAGCAGTTCCCGGGGTTACTACGAGCAGTACTTC. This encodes CASSSRGYYEQYF.